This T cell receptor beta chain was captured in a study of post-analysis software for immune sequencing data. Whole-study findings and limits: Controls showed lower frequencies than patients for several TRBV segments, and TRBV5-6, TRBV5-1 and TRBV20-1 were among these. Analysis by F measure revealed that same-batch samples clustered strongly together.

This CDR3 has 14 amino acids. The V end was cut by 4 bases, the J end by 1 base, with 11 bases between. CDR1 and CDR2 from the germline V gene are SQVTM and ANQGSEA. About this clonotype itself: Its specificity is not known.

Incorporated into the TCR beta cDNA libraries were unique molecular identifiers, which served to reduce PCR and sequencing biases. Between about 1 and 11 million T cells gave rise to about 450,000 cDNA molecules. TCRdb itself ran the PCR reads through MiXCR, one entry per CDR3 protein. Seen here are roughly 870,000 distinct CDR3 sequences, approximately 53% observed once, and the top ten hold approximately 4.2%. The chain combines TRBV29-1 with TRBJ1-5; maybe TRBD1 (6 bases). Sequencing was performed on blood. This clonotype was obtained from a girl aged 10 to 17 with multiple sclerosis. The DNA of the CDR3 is TGCAGCGTTGTTTGGGGGGCAAGCAATCAGCCCCAGCATTTT. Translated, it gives CSVVWGASNQPQHF.